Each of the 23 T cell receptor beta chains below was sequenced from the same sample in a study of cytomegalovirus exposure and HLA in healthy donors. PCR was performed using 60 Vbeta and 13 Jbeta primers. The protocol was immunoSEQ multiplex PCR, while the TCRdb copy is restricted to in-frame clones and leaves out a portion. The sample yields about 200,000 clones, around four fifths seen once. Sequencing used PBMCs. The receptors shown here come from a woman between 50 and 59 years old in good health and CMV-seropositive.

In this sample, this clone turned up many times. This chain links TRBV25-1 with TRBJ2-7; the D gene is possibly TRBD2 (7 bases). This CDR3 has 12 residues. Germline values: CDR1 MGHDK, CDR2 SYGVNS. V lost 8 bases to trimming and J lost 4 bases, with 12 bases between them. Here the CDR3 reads CASSGGRYEQYF. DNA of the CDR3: TGTGCCAGCTCGGGGGGCAGATACGAGCAGTACTTC.

DNA of the CDR3: TGTGCCAGCAGTGAATTCGGGGCCGGGGGGGCCAATGAGCAGTTCTTC. Its protein is CASSEFGAGGANEQFF. V gene TRBV25-1 combines with J gene TRBJ2-1; TRBD2 matches at 8 bases. Germline values: CDR1 MGHDK, CDR2 SYGVNS. The CDR3 spans 16 residues. J lost 6 bases, V lost 1 base, and 8 bases had no gene match.

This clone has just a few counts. The CDR3 coding sequence is TGTGCCAGTGCTGTCGGCTCCTATAATTCACCCCTCCACTTT. Encoded protein: CASAVGSYNSPLHF. The chain carries TRBV19 and TRBJ1-6; D gene uncertain. CDR1 LNHDA and CDR2 SQIVND come from the germline V gene (reference sequence). The CDR3 loop spans 14 amino acids. The germline V and J ends were trimmed by 8 bases and 0 bases, with 8 bases remaining between them.

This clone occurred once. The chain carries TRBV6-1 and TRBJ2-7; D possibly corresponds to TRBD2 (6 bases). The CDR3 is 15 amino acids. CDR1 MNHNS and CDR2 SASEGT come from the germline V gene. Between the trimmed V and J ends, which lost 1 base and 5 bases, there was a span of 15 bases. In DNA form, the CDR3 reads TGTGCCAGCAGTGAAGGTGGGGCGGGGAGGCACGAGCAGTACTTC. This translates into CASSEGGAGRHEQYF.

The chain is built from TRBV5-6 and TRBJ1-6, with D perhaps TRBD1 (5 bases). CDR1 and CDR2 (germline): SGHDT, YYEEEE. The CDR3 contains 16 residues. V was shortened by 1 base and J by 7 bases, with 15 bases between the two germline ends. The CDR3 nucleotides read TGTGCCAGCAGCTTGTCCTCGGGGGAGTTGAATTCACCCCTCCACTTT. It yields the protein CASSLSSGELNSPLHF.

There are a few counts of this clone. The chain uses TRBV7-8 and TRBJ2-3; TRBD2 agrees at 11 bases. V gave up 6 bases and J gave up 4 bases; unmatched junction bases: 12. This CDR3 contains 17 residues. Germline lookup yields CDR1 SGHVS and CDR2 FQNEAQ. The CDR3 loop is CASSPRLSGRAADTQYF. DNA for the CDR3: TGTGCCAGCAGTCCTAGACTTAGCGGGAGGGCCGCAGATACGCAGTATTTT.

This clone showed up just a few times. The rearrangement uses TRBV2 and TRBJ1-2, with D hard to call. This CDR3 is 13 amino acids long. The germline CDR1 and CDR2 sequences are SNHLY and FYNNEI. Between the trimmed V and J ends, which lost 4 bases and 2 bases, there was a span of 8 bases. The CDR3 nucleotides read TGTGCCAGCAGTGCCCGGGAGAACTATGGCTACACCTTC. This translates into CASSARENYGYTF.

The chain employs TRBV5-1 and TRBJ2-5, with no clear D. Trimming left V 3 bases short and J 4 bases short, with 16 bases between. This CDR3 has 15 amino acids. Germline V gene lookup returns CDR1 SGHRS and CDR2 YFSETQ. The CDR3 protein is CASSSGITETETQYF. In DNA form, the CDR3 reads TGCGCCAGCAGCTCCGGTATTACGGAGACAGAGACCCAGTACTTC.

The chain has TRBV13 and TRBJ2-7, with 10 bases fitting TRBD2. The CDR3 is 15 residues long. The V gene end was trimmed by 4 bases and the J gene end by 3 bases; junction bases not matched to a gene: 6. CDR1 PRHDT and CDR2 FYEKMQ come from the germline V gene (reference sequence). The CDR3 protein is CASSSQLAGGYEQYF. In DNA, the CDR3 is TGTGCCAGCAGCTCCCAGTTAGCGGGAGGCTACGAGCAGTACTTC.

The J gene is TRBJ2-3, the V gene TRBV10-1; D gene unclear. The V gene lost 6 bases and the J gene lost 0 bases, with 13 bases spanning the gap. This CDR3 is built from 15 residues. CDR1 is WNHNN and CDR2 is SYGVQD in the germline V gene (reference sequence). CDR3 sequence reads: CASSPLQSSTDTQYF. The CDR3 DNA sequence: TGCGCCAGCAGCCCCTTGCAGTCTAGCACAGATACGCAGTATTTT.

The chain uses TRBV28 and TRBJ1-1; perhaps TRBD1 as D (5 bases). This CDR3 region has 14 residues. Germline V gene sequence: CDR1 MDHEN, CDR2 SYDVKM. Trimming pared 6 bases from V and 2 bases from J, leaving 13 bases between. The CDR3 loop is CASSLDTINTEAFF. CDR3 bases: TGTGCCAGCAGCTTGGACACTATCAACACTGAAGCTTTCTTT.

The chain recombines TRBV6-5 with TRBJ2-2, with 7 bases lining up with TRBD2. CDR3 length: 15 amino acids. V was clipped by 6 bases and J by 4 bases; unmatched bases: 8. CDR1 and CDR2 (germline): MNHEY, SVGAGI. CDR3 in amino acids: CASSRGTKRTGELFF. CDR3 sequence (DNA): TGTGCCAGCAGCCGCGGGACTAAACGCACCGGGGAGCTGTTTTTT.

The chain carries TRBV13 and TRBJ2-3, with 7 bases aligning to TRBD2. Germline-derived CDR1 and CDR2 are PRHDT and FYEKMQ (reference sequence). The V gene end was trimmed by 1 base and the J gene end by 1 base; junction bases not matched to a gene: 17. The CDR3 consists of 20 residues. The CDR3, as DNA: TGTGCCAGCAGCTTAGAACGGGGGACTATCTCCTCAACGGGCACAGATACGCAGTATTTT. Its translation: CASSLERGTISSTGTDTQYF.

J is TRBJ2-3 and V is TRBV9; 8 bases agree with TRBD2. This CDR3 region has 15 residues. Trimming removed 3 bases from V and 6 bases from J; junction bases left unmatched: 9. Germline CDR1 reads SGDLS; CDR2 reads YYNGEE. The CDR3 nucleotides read TGTGCCAGCAGCGGCCCCGGGACTAGGGGGGATACGCAGTATTTT. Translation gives CASSGPGTRGDTQYF.

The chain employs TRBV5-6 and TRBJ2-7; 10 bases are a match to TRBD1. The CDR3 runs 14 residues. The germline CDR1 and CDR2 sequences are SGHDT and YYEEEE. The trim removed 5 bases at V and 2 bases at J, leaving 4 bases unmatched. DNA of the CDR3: TGTGCCAGCAGTTCCGGGACAGGGGCCTACGAGCAGTACTTC. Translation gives CASSSGTGAYEQYF. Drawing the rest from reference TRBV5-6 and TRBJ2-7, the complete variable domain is DAGVTQSPTHLIKTRGQQVTLRCSPKSGHDTVSWYQQALGQGPQFIFQYYEEEERQRGNFPDRFSGHQFPNYSSELNVNALLLGDSALYLCASSSGTGAYEQYFGPGTRLTVT.

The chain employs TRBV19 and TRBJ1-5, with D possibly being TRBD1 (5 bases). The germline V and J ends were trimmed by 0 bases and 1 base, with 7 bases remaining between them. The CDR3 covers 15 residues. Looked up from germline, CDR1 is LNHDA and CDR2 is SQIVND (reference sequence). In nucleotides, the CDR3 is TGTGCCAGTAGTATAGAAGGGGTCAGCAATCAGCCCCAGCATTTT. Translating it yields CASSIEGVSNQPQHF. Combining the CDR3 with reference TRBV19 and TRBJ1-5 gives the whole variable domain DGGITQSPKYLFRKEGQNVTLSCEQNLNHDAMYWYRQDPGQGLRLIYYSQIVNDFQKGDIAEGYSVSREKKESFPLTVTSAQKNPTAFYLCASSIEGVSNQPQHFGDGTRLSIL.

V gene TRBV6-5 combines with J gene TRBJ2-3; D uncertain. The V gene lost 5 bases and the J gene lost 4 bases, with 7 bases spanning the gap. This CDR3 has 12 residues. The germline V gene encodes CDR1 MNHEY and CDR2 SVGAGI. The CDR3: CASSGQADTQYF. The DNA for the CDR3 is TGTGCCAGCAGTGGGCAGGCAGATACGCAGTATTTT.

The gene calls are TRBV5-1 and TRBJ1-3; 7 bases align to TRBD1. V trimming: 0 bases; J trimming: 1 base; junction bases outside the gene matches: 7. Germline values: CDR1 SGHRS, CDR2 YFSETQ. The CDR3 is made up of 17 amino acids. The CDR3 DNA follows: TGCGCCAGCAGCTTGGTCGGGACAGCCTGGTCTGGAAACACCATATATTTT. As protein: CASSLVGTAWSGNTIYF. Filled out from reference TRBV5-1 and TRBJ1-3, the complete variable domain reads KAGVTQTPRYLIKTRGQQVTLSCSPISGHRSVSWYQQTPGQGLQFLFEYFSETQRNKGNFPGRFSGRQFSNSRSEMNVSTLELGDSALYLCASSLVGTAWSGNTIYFGEGSWLTVV.

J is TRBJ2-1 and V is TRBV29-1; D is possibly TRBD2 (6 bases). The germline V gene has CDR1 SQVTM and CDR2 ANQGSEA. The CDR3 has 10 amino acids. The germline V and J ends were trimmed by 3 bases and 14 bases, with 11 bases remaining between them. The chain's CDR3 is CSVESREEFF. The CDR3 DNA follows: TGCAGCGTTGAGAGCAGGGAGGAGTTCTTC.

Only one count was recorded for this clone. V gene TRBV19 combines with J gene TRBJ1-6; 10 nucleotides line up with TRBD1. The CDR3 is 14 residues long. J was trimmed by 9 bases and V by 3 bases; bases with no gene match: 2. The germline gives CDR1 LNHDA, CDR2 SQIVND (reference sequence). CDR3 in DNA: TGTGCCAGTAGTATGACAGGGGGCAGTTCACCCCTCCACTTT. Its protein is CASSMTGGSSPLHF.

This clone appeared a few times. DNA of the CDR3: TGTGCCAGCAGCGGACTGTCTTGGGACACTGAAGCTTTCTTT. Residues: CASSGLSWDTEAFF. This chain connects TRBV2 to TRBJ1-1, with D unresolved. V lost 6 bases and J lost 3, with 14 bases in between. Germline V CDR1 and CDR2: SNHLY, FYNNEI. This CDR3 region has 14 residues.

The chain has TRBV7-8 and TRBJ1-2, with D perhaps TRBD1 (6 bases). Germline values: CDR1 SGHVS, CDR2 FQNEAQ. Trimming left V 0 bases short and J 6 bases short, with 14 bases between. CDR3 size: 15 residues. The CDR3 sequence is CASSLAGTTPDGYTF. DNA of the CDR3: TGTGCCAGCAGCTTAGCGGGGACAACCCCCGATGGCTACACCTTC.

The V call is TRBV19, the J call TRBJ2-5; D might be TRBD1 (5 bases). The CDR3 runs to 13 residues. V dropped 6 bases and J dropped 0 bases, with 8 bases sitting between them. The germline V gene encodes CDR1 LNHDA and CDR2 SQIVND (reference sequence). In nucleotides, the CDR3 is TGTGCCAGTAGCAGGACAAACCAAGAGACCCAGTACTTC. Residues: CASSRTNQETQYF.